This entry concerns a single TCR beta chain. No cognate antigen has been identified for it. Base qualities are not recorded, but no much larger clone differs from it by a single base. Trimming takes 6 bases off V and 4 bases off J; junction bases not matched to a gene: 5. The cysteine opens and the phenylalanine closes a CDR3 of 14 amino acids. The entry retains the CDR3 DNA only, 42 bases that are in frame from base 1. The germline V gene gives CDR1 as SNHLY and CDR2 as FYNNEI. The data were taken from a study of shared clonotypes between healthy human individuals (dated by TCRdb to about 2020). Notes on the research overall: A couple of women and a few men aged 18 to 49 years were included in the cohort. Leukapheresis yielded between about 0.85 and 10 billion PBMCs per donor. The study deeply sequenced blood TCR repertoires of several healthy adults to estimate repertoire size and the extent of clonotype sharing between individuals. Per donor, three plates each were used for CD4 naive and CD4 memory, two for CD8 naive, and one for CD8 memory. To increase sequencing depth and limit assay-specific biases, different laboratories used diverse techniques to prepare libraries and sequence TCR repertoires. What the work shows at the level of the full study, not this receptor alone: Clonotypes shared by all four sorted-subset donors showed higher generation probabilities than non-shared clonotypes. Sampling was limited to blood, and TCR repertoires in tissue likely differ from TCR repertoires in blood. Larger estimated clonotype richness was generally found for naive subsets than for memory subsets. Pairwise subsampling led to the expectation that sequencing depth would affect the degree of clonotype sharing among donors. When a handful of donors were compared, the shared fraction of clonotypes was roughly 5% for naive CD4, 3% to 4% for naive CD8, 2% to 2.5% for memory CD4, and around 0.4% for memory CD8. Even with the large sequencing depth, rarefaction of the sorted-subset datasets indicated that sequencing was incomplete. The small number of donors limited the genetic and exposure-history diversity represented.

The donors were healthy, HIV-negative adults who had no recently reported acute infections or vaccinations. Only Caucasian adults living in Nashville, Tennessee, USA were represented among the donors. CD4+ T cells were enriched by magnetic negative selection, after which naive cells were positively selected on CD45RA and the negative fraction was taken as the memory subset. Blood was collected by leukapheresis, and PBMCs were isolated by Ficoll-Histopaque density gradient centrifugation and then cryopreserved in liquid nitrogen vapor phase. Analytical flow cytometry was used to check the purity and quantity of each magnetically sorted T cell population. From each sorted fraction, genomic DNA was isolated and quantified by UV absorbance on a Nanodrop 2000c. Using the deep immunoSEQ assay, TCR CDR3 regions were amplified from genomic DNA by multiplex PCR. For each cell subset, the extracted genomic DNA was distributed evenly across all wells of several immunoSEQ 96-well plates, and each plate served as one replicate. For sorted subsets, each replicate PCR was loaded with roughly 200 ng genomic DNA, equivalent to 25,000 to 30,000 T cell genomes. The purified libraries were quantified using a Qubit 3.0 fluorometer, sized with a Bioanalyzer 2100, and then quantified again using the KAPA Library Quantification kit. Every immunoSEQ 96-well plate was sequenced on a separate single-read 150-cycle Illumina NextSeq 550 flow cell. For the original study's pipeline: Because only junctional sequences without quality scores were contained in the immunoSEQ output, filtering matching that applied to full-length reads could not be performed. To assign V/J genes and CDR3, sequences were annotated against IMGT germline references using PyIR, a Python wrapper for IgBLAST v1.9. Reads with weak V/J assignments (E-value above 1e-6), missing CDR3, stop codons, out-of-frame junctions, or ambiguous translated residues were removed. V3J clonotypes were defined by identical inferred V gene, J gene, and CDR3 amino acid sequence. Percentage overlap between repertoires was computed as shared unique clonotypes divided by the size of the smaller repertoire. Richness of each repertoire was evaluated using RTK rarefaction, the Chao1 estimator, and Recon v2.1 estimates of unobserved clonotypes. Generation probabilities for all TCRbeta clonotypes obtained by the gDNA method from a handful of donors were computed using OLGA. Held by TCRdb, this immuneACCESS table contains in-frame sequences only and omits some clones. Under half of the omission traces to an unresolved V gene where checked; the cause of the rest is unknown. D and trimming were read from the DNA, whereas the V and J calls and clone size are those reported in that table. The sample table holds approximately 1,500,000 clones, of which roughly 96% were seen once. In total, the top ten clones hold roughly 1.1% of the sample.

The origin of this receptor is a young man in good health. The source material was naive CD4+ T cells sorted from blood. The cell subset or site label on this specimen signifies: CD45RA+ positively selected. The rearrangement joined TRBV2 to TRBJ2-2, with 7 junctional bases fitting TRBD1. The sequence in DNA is TGTGCCAGCAGGGGGACAGCCATCACCGGGGAGCTGTTTTTT. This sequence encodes CASRGTAITGELFF. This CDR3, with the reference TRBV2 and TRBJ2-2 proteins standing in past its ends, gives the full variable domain EPEVTQTPSHQVTQMGQEVILRCVPISNHLYFYWYRQILGQKVEFLVSFYNNEISEKSEIFDDQFSVERPDGSNFTLKIRSTKLEDSAMYFCASRGTAITGELFFGEGSRLTVL.